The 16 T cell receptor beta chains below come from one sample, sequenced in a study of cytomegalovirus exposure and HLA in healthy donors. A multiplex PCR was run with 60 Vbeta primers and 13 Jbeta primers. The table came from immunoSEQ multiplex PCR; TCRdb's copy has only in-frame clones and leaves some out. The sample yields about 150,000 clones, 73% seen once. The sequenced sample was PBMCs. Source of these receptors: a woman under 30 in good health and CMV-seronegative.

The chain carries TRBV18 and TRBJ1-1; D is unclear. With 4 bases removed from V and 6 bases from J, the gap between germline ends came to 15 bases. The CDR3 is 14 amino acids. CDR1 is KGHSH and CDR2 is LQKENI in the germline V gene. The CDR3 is CASSRQAGNPEAFF. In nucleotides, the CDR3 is TGTGCCAGCTCACGACAAGCAGGTAACCCTGAAGCTTTCTTT.

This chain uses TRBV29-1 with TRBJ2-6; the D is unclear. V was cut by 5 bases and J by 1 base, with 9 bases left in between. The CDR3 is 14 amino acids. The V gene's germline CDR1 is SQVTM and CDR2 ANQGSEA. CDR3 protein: CSVQGGSGANVLTF. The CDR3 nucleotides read TGCAGCGTTCAAGGCGGTTCTGGGGCCAACGTCCTGACTTTC.

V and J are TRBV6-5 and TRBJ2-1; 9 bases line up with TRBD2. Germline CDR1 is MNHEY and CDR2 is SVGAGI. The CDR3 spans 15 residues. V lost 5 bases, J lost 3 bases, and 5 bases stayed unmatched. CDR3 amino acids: CASSRGLAIYNEQFF. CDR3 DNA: TGTGCCAGCAGTAGGGGACTAGCTATCTACAATGAGCAGTTCTTC.

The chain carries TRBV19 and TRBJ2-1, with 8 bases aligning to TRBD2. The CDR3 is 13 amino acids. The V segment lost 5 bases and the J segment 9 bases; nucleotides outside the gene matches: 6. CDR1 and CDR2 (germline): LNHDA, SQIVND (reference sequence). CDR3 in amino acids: CASSGLAPSEQFF. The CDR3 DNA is TGTGCCAGTAGTGGACTAGCCCCAAGTGAGCAGTTCTTC. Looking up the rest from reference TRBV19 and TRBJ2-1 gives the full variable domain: DGGITQSPKYLFRKEGQNVTLSCEQNLNHDAMYWYRQDPGQGLRLIYYSQIVNDFQKGDIAEGYSVSREKKESFPLTVTSAQKNPTAFYLCASSGLAPSEQFFGPGTRLTVL.

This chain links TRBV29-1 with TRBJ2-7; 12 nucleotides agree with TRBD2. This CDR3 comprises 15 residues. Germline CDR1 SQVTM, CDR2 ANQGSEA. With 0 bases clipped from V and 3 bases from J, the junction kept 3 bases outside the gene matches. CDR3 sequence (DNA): TGCAGCGTTGAAGATCTGGGACTAGCGGGCTACGAGCAGTACTTC. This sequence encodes CSVEDLGLAGYEQYF.

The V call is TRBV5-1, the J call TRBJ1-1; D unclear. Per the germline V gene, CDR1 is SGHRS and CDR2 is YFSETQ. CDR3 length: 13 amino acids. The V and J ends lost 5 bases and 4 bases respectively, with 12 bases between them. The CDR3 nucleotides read TGCGCCAGCAGTCGGGATCAGGCCACTGAAGCTTTCTTT. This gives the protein CASSRDQATEAFF.

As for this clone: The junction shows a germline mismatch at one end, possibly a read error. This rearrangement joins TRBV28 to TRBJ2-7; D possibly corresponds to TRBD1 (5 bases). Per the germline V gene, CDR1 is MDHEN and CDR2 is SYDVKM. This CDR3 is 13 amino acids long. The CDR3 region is CATSAGRRYEQYF. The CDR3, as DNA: TGTGCCACCAGTGCAGGGCGACGCTACGAGCAGTACTTC.

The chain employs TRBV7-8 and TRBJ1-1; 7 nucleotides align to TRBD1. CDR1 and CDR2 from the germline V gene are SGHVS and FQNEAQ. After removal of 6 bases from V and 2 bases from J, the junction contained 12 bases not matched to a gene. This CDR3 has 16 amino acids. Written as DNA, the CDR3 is TGTGCCAGCAGAAAACTCGGCGGGACAGCAAACACTGAAGCTTTCTTT. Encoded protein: CASRKLGGTANTEAFF.

The CDR3 DNA reads TGTGCCAGCAGTCCTTGGGACAGGGTCACAGATACGCAGTATTTT. Its protein product is CASSPWDRVTDTQYF. The chain couples TRBV27 to TRBJ2-3; TRBD1 matches 9 bases. V was pared by 5 bases and J by 2 bases, with 5 bases of the junction left unmatched. This CDR3 has 15 residues. The V gene's germline CDR1 is MNHEY and CDR2 SMNVEV (reference sequence).

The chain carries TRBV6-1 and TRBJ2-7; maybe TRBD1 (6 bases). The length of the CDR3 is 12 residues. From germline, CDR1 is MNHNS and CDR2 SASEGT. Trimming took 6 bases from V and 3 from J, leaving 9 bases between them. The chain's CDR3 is CASRQGLYEQYF. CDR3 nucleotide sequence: TGTGCCAGCAGACAGGGTCTCTACGAGCAGTACTTC.

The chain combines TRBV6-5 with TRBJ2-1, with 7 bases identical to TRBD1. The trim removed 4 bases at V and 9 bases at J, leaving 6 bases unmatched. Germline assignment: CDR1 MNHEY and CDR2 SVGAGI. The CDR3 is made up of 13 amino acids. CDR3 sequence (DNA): TGTGCCAGCAGTTTAACAGGGGCGGGTGAGCAGTTCTTC. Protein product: CASSLTGAGEQFF.

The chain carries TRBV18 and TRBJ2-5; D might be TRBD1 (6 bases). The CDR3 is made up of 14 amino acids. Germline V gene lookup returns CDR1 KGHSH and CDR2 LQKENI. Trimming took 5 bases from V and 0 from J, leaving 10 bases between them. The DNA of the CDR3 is TGTGCCAGCTCAGCGAGGACAGACCAAGAGACCCAGTACTTC. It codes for CASSARTDQETQYF.

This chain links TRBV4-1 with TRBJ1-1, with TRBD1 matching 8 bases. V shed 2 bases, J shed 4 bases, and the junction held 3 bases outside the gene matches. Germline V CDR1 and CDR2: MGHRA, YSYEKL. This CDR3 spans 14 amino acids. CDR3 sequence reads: CASSQTTGATEAFF. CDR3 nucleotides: TGCGCCAGCAGCCAAACGACAGGGGCCACTGAAGCTTTCTTT.

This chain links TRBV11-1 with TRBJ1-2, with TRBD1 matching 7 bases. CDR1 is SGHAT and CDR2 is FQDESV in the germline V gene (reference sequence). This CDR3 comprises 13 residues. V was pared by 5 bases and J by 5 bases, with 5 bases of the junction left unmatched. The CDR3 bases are TGTGCCAGCAGCCCAGGGACAGATTATGGCTACACCTTC. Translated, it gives CASSPGTDYGYTF. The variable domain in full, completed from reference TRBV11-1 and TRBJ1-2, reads EAEVAQSPRYKITEKSQAVAFWCDPISGHATLYWYRQILGQGPELLVQFQDESVVDDSQLPKDRFSAERLKGVDSTLKIQPAELGDSAMYLCASSPGTDYGYTFGSGTRLTVV.

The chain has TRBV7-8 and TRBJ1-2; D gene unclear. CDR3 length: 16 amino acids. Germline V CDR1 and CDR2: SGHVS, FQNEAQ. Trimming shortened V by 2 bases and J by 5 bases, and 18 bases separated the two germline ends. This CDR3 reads CASSLLGRTMRYGYTF. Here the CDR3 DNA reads TGTGCCAGCAGCTTATTGGGTCGCACAATGCGGTATGGCTACACCTTC. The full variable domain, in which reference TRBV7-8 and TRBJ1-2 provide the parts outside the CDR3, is GAGVSQSPRYKVAKRGQDVALRCDPISGHVSLFWYQQALGQGPEFLTYFQNEAQLDKSGLPSDRFFAERPEGSVSTLKIQRTQQEDSAVYLCASSLLGRTMRYGYTFGSGTRLTVV.

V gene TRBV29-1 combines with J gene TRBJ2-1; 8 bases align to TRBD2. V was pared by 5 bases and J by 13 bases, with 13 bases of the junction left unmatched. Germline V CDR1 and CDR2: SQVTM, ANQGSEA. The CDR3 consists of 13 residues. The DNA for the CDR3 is TGCAGCGTTCGCCCACTAGCGGAGACACTTCAGTTCTTC. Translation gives CSVRPLAETLQFF.